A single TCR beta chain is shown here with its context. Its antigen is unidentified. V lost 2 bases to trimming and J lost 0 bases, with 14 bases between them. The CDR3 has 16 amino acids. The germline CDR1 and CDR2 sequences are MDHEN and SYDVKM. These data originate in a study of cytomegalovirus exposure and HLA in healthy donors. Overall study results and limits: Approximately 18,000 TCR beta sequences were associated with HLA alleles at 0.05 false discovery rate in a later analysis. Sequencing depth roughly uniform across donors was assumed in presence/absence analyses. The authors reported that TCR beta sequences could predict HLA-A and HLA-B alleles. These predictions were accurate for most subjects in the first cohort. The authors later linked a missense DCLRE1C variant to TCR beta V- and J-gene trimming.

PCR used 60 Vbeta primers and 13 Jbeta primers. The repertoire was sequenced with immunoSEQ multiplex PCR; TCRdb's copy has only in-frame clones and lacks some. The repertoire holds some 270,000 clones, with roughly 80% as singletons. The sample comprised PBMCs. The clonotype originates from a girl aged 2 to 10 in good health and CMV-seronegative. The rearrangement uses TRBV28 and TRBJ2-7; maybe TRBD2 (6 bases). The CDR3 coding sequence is TGTGCCAGCAGTTTAGGACTAACTAGGAGCTCCTACGAGCAGTACTTC. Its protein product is CASSLGLTRSSYEQYF.